The 20 T cell receptor beta chains below come from one sample, sequenced in a study of CD4+ T cells in melanoma. Libraries were prepared by immunoSEQ multiplex PCR; TCRdb keeps only in-frame clonotypes and omits some of them. This table has more than 15,000 clones, 70% to 80% appearing once. Sequenced material: cells from a culture (not recorded whether cultured in vitro). These receptors were taken from a human donor with melanoma.

The gene calls are TRBV5-1 and TRBJ1-1, with 8 positions matching TRBD1. Germline CDR1 SGHRS, CDR2 YFSETQ. The CDR3 length is 18 residues. V dropped 1 base and J dropped 1; count of bases not matched to a gene: 12. CDR3 amino acids: CASSLTIYVGQGNTEAFF. The CDR3 DNA is TGCGCCAGCAGCTTGACTATTTATGTAGGACAGGGGAACACTGAAGCTTTCTTT.

This chain links TRBV6-5 with TRBJ2-1; D gene uncertain. Trimming pared 5 bases from V and 9 bases from J, leaving 11 bases between. CDR3 length: 12 residues. Germline values: CDR1 MNHEY, CDR2 SVGAGI. The CDR3 here is CASSPQVGEQFF. CDR3 sequence (DNA): TGTGCCAGCAGTCCCCAGGTGGGTGAGCAGTTCTTC.

The chain couples TRBV11-3 to TRBJ2-7; TRBD1 matches 7 bases. The CDR3 totals 14 residues. Germline-derived CDR1 and CDR2 are SGHNT and YENEEA. V was pared by 5 bases and J by 7 bases, with 11 bases of the junction left unmatched. The chain's CDR3 is CASSRLGQRGEQYF. The CDR3 DNA reads TGTGCCAGCAGCCGCCTGGGACAGCGCGGAGAGCAGTACTTC. Based on the CDR3 plus reference TRBV11-3 and TRBJ2-7, the full variable domain is EAGVVQSPRYKIIEKKQPVAFWCNPISGHNTLYWYLQNLGQGPELLIRYENEEAVDDSQLPKDRFSAERLKGVDSTLKIQPAELGDSAVYLCASSRLGQRGEQYFGPGTRLTVT.

This chain uses TRBV6-1 with TRBJ1-1; D remains ambiguous. The V and J ends lost 2 bases and 0 bases respectively, with 13 bases between them. Per germline, CDR1 MNHNS and CDR2 SASEGT. There are 16 residues in the CDR3. The CDR3 region has the DNA TGTGCCAGCAGTGAACAACCGTGGAAATTGAACACTGAAGCTTTCTTT. It yields the protein CASSEQPWKLNTEAFF.

The chain links TRBV18 to TRBJ2-3; weak D call: TRBD1 (6 bases). The CDR3 has 18 residues. The germline V and J ends were trimmed by 3 bases and 2 bases, with 21 bases remaining between them. CDR1 is KGHSH, CDR2 LQKENI, per germline. The CDR3 loop reads CASSPIRLTGIDTDTQYF. As DNA, the CDR3 is TGTGCCAGCTCACCCATACGTCTAACAGGGATTGACACAGATACGCAGTATTTT.

This rearrangement joins TRBV10-2 to TRBJ2-7; 9 bases are a match to TRBD1. Germline CDR1 is WSHSY and CDR2 is SAAADI. The CDR3 has 14 residues. Germline trimming cut 3 bases from V and 4 bases from J; bases unmatched to any gene: 4. The CDR3 protein is CASSDNRGRYEQYF. The CDR3 nucleotides are TGCGCCAGCAGTGATAACAGGGGGCGATACGAGCAGTACTTC.

The chain recombines TRBV4-1 with TRBJ2-1; 7 nucleotides align to TRBD1. The CDR3 length is 19 residues. J lost 4 bases, V lost 3 bases, and 18 bases had no gene match. CDR1 and CDR2 (germline): MGHRA, YSYEKL. Here the CDR3 DNA reads TGCGCCAGCAGCCATAGAAGTTTCCGGGACAGAGATTTATACAATGAGCAGTTCTTC. Its translation: CASSHRSFRDRDLYNEQFF.

This rearrangement joins TRBV6-5 to TRBJ2-7, with TRBD2 matching over 9 bases. Germline-derived CDR1 and CDR2 are MNHEY and SVGAGI. The CDR3 has 13 amino acids. Unmatched junction bases numbered 4, after V lost 2 bases and J lost 8 bases. This CDR3 is CASSYERGAKQYF. The CDR3 bases are TGTGCCAGCAGTTACGAGCGGGGGGCCAAGCAGTACTTC.

The rearrangement uses TRBV18 and TRBJ1-2; D is possibly TRBD1 (5 bases). The CDR3 is 17 amino acids. Trimming took 2 bases from V and 0 from J, leaving 16 bases between them. Looked up from germline, CDR1 is KGHSH and CDR2 is LQKENI. The DNA of the CDR3 is TGTGCCAGCTCACCAGCGGCAGGGAGGGGAGCTAACTATGGCTACACCTTC. It specifies CASSPAAGRGANYGYTF.

CDR3 sequence (DNA): TGCGCCAGCAGTGACACGGAGTATGGCTACACCTTC. This gives the protein CASSDTEYGYTF. The J gene is TRBJ1-2, the V gene TRBV10-1; no definite D call. CDR1 is WNHNN, CDR2 SYGVQD, per germline (reference sequence). Between the trimmed V and J ends, which lost 3 bases and 5 bases, there was a span of 7 bases. CDR3 size: 12 residues.

CDR3 nucleotides: TGTGCCAGTAGTCCGGCGACAGTCTCTGCCGAGCAGTACTTC. Its translation is CASSPATVSAEQYF. This chain connects TRBV19 to TRBJ2-7, with D possibly TRBD1 on 5 matching bases. V was pared by 5 bases and J by 6 bases, with 17 bases between. The CDR3 covers 14 residues. Germline CDR1 LNHDA, CDR2 SQIVND (reference sequence).

This clone has just a few counts. The chain links TRBV18 to TRBJ1-2; D is perhaps TRBD1 (5 bases). The ends were cut back, 2 bases at V and 7 bases at J, with 20 bases in the middle. Germline CDR1 reads KGHSH; CDR2 reads LQKENI. The CDR3 is 16 amino acids. The CDR3 loop is CASSPFFSGEQAGYTF. DNA of the CDR3: TGTGCCAGCTCACCATTCTTCTCGGGAGAACAGGCTGGCTACACCTTC.

The chain is built from TRBV5-4 and TRBJ2-7; D gene ambiguous. Trimming pared 3 bases from V and 4 bases from J, leaving 20 bases between. The CDR3 has 16 residues. Looked up from germline, CDR1 is SGHNT and CDR2 is YYREEE (reference sequence). DNA of the CDR3: TGTGCCAGCAGCTCGGGCGGCCCTCTCGCCCTGTACGAGCAGTACTTC. Its protein product is CASSSGGPLALYEQYF.

The chain uses TRBV5-1 and TRBJ1-1; maybe TRBD1 (5 bases). Deletions cut 1 base from V and 2 bases from J, with 9 bases between. The CDR3 is made up of 14 amino acids. Germline V lookup: CDR1 SGHRS, CDR2 YFSETQ. CDR3 loop: CASSLFQGNTEAFF. CDR3 DNA sequence: TGCGCCAGCAGCTTGTTTCAGGGAAACACTGAAGCTTTCTTT.

This chain uses TRBV5-1 with TRBJ2-1; D gene ambiguous. Trimming cost V 0 bases and J 7 bases, with 5 bases left between them. Per germline, CDR1 SGHRS and CDR2 YFSETQ. CDR3 size: 12 residues. The CDR3 nucleotides read TGCGCCAGCAGCTTGGTGCCTAATGAGCAGTTCTTC. Its protein is CASSLVPNEQFF.

This chain joins TRBV2 and TRBJ2-3; 12 bases fit TRBD2. This CDR3 contains 16 residues. Germline lookup yields CDR1 SNHLY and CDR2 FYNNEI. Trimming at V came to 3 bases and at J to 2 bases, leaving 3 bases not matched to a gene. The CDR3 region has the DNA TGTGCCAGCAGTGACAGACTAGCGGGGGACACAGATACGCAGTATTTT. Amino acid sequence: CASSDRLAGDTDTQYF.

This chain links TRBV19 with TRBJ1-3; no clear D gene. This CDR3 is 15 amino acids long. The germline V gene encodes CDR1 LNHDA and CDR2 SQIVND (reference sequence). Between the trimmed V and J ends, which lost 8 bases and 0 bases, there was a span of 14 bases. CDR3 protein: CASVDPAFSGNTIYF. CDR3 DNA: TGTGCCAGTGTGGATCCGGCGTTCTCTGGAAACACCATATATTTT.

This chain uses TRBV30 with TRBJ1-5; perhaps TRBD1 as D (6 bases). V dropped 1 base and J dropped 6 bases, with 25 bases sitting between them. Germline CDR1 GTSNPN, CDR2 SVGIG (reference sequence). This CDR3 has 18 residues. The CDR3 loop reads CAWSASQGPLIGAQPQHF. Here the CDR3 DNA reads TGTGCCTGGAGTGCTAGTCAGGGGCCACTGATCGGGGCTCAGCCCCAGCATTTT.

This clone has only one observation. The genes are TRBV30 and TRBJ2-1; perhaps TRBD2 as D (5 bases). Trimming cost V 2 bases and J 6 bases, with 17 bases left between them. This CDR3 has 15 residues. The germline V gene encodes CDR1 GTSNPN and CDR2 SVGIG (reference sequence). The CDR3 bases are TGTGCCTGGAGTCCCACCGAGGGTCTTACCAATGAGCAGTTCTTC. Residues: CAWSPTEGLTNEQFF.

The chain joins TRBV2 to TRBJ1-1, with TRBD1 matching over 7 bases. J gave up 0 bases and V 4 bases, and 8 bases lay outside the gene matches. CDR1 SNHLY and CDR2 FYNNEI come from the germline V gene. The CDR3 covers 16 residues. The CDR3, as DNA: TGTGCCAGCAGTGGGGCATCGGGACAGATGAACACTGAAGCTTTCTTT. Amino acids: CASSGASGQMNTEAFF.